This T cell receptor (beta chain) is drawn from a study of tumor-infiltrating lymphocytes in primary liver carcinoma. For the study at large: Every sample contained roughly 3.65 to 8 million productive TCRbeta reads, and these numbers were similar from one tissue type to another. Study outcomes and limitations: Overlap between tumor regions exceeded overlap of tumor with adjacent tissue or blood.

This clonotype was counted only a few times. As yet, its antigen is unknown. Germline DNA was also extracted, and blood RNA derived from unsorted whole blood. Prior to surgery, roughly 4 milliliters of peripheral blood were drawn. TCR beta cDNA was reverse-transcribed from about 500 ng of total RNA. The reaction used a constant-region primer and ProtoScript II reverse transcriptase. A slightly modified ARM-PCR protocol with three nested multiplex PCR rounds produced these TCR beta libraries. For roughly 10 cycles apiece, the opening two PCR rounds ran with TRBV1-TRBV30 forward primers and a C-beta reverse primer. TCRdb fed the multiplex PCR reads into MiXCR, producing one record per CDR3 protein. The sample yields about 320,000 distinct CDR3 sequences, 50% to 70% seen once. Trimming removed 7 bases at V and 4 bases at J, with 15 bases between. CDR1 SGHAT and CDR2 FQNNGV come from the germline V gene. The CDR3 loop spans 14 amino acids.

The TCR originated in a man aged 35-49 years with primary liver carcinoma and hepatitis B virus infection. The gene calls are TRBV11-2 and TRBJ2-3; D not certain. The sample consisted of peripheral blood. This CDR3 reads CASTPHQRADTQYF. CDR3 nucleotides: TGTGCCAGCACCCCCCACCAACGGGCAGATACGCAGTATTTT.